The present TCR beta chain was sequenced within a study of CD8 T cells in Susac syndrome. Points from the study as a whole: The authors acknowledged that the study's TCR sequencing and HLA analysis involved relatively few individuals.

CDR1 MNHEY and CDR2 SVGEGT come from the germline V gene. This CDR3 spans 11 amino acids. Trimming cost V 2 bases and J 5 bases, with 3 bases left between them. RNA amounts of about 0.5 to 1 ug underwent reverse transcription with random hexamers. Multiplex PCR with immunoSEQ amplified the TCR beta CDR3 across 54 Vbeta and 13 Jbeta. MiXCR, applied by TCRdb to the immunoSEQ multiplex PCR reads, yields one record per CDR3 protein. There are roughly 180,000 distinct CDR3 sequences in the sample; about 95% occur only once, and 0.1% lies in the top ten. Comment on this clonotype: Its antigen is not known.

Sequencing of TCR beta was undertaken in CD8+ and CD4+ T cells derived from blood. The CD8+ and CD4+ T cells were isolated magnetically using a negative isolation approach, whereas the TEMRA cells were enriched by FACS. The TCR comes from a human donor in good health. This rearrangement joins TRBV6-2 or TRBV6-3 to TRBJ2-5; D call uncertain. The sample comprised CD4+ T cells from PBMCs. The CDR3 DNA reads as TGTGCCAGCAGTTACGGGGAGACCCAGTACTTC. Translation gives CASSYGETQYF.